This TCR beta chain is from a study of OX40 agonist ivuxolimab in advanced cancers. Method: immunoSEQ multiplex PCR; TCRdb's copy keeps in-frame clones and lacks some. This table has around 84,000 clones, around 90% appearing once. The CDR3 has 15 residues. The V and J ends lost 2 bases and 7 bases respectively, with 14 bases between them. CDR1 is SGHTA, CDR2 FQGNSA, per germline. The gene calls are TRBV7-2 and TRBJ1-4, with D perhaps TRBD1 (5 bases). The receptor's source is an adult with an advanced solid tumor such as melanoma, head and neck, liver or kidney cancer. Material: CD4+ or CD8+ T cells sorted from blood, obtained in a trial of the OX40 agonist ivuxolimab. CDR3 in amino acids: CASSLKGPYIEKLFF. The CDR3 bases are TGTGCCAGCAGCTTAAAGGGACCGTATATTGAAAAACTGTTTTTT.